This TCR beta chain was recovered during a study of blood T cell repertoires in COVID-19. Study at large: The study drew acute and convalescent COVID-19 samples from the United States, Italy and Spain. From T cells, B-cell-depleted T cells, or PBMCs came the material, which was cDNA or gDNA.

The CDR3 covers 15 residues. Trimming removed 0 bases from V and 7 bases from J; junction bases left unmatched: 8. CDR1 is SGHTA and CDR2 is FQGTGA in the germline V gene. Per the original data handling: Reference gene primer amplification in the assay estimated nucleated cell counts. Some clones are missing from TCRdb's copy, which holds only in-frame ones; the method was immunoSEQ multiplex PCR. The V and J calls and clone size were taken over from that table, and D and trimming were inferred from the DNA. Among about 160,000 clones listed, approximately 90% were seen once. This sequence joins TRBV7-3 and TRBJ2-5, with 7 nucleotides matching TRBD2. The sequencing input was peripheral blood. The TCR comes from a man aged 25-40 years with COVID-19, enrolled during active disease. The CDR3 here is CASSLTGGSSGTQYF. CDR3 bases: TGTGCCAGCAGCTTAACGGGGGGGTCATCAGGGACCCAGTACTTC.